A selection of T cell receptor beta chains follows, all from one sample in a study of blood T cells in healthy people across ages. A single record per CDR3 protein comes from TCRdb applying MiXCR to the 5' RACE reads. The sample carries more than 800,000 distinct CDR3 sequences, less than 50% recorded once. The sequenced sample was blood. The receptors originated from a woman aged 60 to 75 in good health. Both conserved end residues are part of each CDR3. A D gene is named only where the DNA matches it firmly. Rows may omit the clone size; those that give it use once, few, many or a size class.

V: TRBV18
J: TRBJ2-3
D: NA
size: few
DNA: TGTGCCAGCTCACCACTCAAAGATACGCAGTATTTT
CDR3: CASSPLKDTQYF

V: TRBV19
J: TRBJ1-1
D: NA
size: once
DNA: TGTGCCAGTAGAGGGTCTAGAGGGGTAACCTTTAACACTGAAGCTTTCTTT
CDR3: CASRGSRGVTFNTEAFF

V: TRBV7-8
J: TRBJ2-3
D: TRBD2
size: NA
DNA: TGTGCCAGCAGCTTAGAGCTAGCGGCTAGCACAGATACGCAGTATTTT
CDR3: CASSLELAASTDTQYF

V: TRBV20-1
J: TRBJ2-6
D: NA
size: few
DNA: TGCAGTGCTGTGGGCAGGGTGCGTTCTGGGGCCAACGTCCTGACTTTC
CDR3: CSAVGRVRSGANVLTF

V: TRBV6-5
J: TRBJ2-1
D: NA
size: NA
DNA: TGTGCCAGCATCTCTTCATGGGGGGCGAATGAGCAGTTCTTC
CDR3: CASISSWGANEQFF

V: TRBV5-1
J: TRBJ1-1
D: TRBD1
size: NA
DNA: TGCGCCAGCAGTTCCGGGACAGGGGGCGCTGGGGGAGCTTTCTTT
CDR3: CASSSGTGGAGGAFF

V: TRBV27
J: TRBJ1-6
D: NA
size: few
DNA: TGTGCCAGCAGTTCCCGCTTGAGCTCCTATAATTCACCCCTCCACTTT
CDR3: CASSSRLSSYNSPLHF

V: TRBV25-1
J: TRBJ2-7
D: NA
size: NA
DNA: TGTGCCAGCAGTGAAGAGGGCTGGAACTACGAGCAGTACTTC
CDR3: CASSEEGWNYEQYF

V: TRBV7-2
J: TRBJ2-7
D: NA
size: NA
DNA: TGTGCCAGCAGAGCACCGGGGAAGATAACCCAGTACTTC
CDR3: CASRAPGKITQYF

V: TRBV20-1
J: TRBJ1-2
D: NA
size: NA
DNA: TGCAGTGCTAGAGCGCAGGGCGTCTATGGCTACACCTTC
CDR3: CSARAQGVYGYTF

V: TRBV6-5
J: TRBJ1-2
D: NA
size: NA
DNA: TGTGCCAGCAGCTTCGACTCCACGAAAACCGGAGGCTACACCTTC
CDR3: CASSFDSTKTGGYTF

V: TRBV6-5
J: TRBJ2-7
D: TRBD2
size: NA
DNA: TGTGCCAGCAGAATCACCGGGACTAGCGGGAGGAACGAGCAGTACTTC
CDR3: CASRITGTSGRNEQYF

V: TRBV27
J: TRBJ1-6
D: TRBD1
size: few
DNA: TGTGCCAGCAGTTTCAGGGGGGATAATTCACCCCTCCACTTT
CDR3: CASSFRGDNSPLHF

V: TRBV5-1
J: TRBJ1-5
D: NA
size: once
DNA: TGCGCCAGCAGCTTGGCGGGCAGTACGGGTCAGCCCCAGCATTTT
CDR3: CASSLAGSTGQPQHF

V: TRBV28
J: TRBJ2-1
D: TRBD1
size: NA
DNA: TGTGCCAGCAGAACGGGACAGGACAGCTCCTACAATGAGCAGTTCTTC
CDR3: CASRTGQDSSYNEQFF

V: TRBV20-1
J: TRBJ2-7
D: TRBD1
size: many
DNA: TGCAGTGCTAGCAGGGACAGGGGGATCGCCTACGAGCAGTACTTC
CDR3: CSASRDRGIAYEQYF

V: TRBV5-1
J: TRBJ2-3
D: NA
size: few
DNA: TGCGCCAGCAGCCCCGGTCAACCGTCAGATACGCAGTATTTT
CDR3: CASSPGQPSDTQYF

V: TRBV12-5
J: TRBJ2-3
D: NA
size: many
DNA: TGTGCTAGTGGATCCACGGTTAGCACAGATACGCAGTATTTT
CDR3: CASGSTVSTDTQYF

V: TRBV11-1
J: TRBJ2-5
D: TRBD1
size: NA
DNA: TGTGCCAGCAGGCGGGGACAGGGGGAAGAGACCCAGTACTTC
CDR3: CASRRGQGEETQYF

V: TRBV6-5
J: TRBJ2-7
D: TRBD2
size: few
DNA: TGTGCCAGCAGTTACCCGGGACTAGCGGGAGGAGGTACCTACGAGCAGTACTTC
CDR3: CASSYPGLAGGGTYEQYF

V: TRBV7-2
J: TRBJ2-5
D: TRBD2
size: NA
DNA: TGTGCCAGCAGCGCCTCCGGGACTAGCGGGAGCGGCAATGAGCAGTACTTC
CDR3: CASSASGTSGSGNEQYF

V: TRBV6-1
J: TRBJ1-1
D: NA
size: NA
DNA: TGTGCAGTTAACGGGGGGGGCAACACTGAAGCTTTCTTT
CDR3: CAVNGGGNTEAFF

V: TRBV7-3
J: TRBJ2-1
D: TRBD2
size: many
DNA: TGTGCCAGCAGCTCCGGGACTAGCGCCCACAATGAGCAGTTCTTC
CDR3: CASSSGTSAHNEQFF

V: TRBV5-1
J: TRBJ1-2
D: TRBD1
size: NA
DNA: TGCGCCAGCAGCTTGGATCGGACAGGGTCCGACTACACCTTC
CDR3: CASSLDRTGSDYTF

V: TRBV11-2
J: TRBJ2-7
D: NA
size: NA
DNA: TGTGCCAGCAGCTATCTCCTCTCCTACGAGCAGTACTTC
CDR3: CASSYLLSYEQYF

V: TRBV20-1
J: TRBJ2-4
D: TRBD2
size: once
DNA: TGCAGTGCTAGAGATCCGCGGGGGATAGCCAAAAACATTCAGTACTTC
CDR3: CSARDPRGIAKNIQYF

V: TRBV9
J: TRBJ2-1
D: TRBD2
size: few
DNA: TGTGCCAGCAGCAGAGGACTAGCGGGAGATGAGCAGTTCTTC
CDR3: CASSRGLAGDEQFF

V: TRBV5-1
J: TRBJ2-1
D: NA
size: few
DNA: TGCGCCAGCAGCTTGGAAGGCGGCCTCCCTAATGAGCAGTTCTTC
CDR3: CASSLEGGLPNEQFF

V: TRBV6-6
J: TRBJ2-7
D: TRBD2
size: NA
DNA: TGTGCCAGCAGAGGAGGGACTAGCGGGAGCTACGAGCAGTACTTC
CDR3: CASRGGTSGSYEQYF

V: TRBV7-9
J: TRBJ2-7
D: TRBD2
size: NA
DNA: TGTGCCAGCAGCTTAGGAGGGACTAGCGGGAGTAGCTACGAGCAGTACTTC
CDR3: CASSLGGTSGSSYEQYF

V: TRBV9
J: TRBJ2-3
D: TRBD1
size: NA
DNA: TGTGCCAGCAGCGGCCAGACAGGGGGTACTGATACGCAGTATTTT
CDR3: CASSGQTGGTDTQYF

V: TRBV29-1
J: TRBJ2-3
D: TRBD2
size: few
DNA: TGCAGCGTTGAAGTCGGCCTAGCGGGAGGAACAGATACGCAGTATTTT
CDR3: CSVEVGLAGGTDTQYF

V: TRBV27
J: TRBJ2-7
D: NA
size: NA
DNA: TGTGCCAGCAGTTTAGGTGGGAGAGGTCACTACGAGCAGTACTTC
CDR3: CASSLGGRGHYEQYF

V: TRBV5-1
J: TRBJ1-5
D: NA
size: few
DNA: TGCGCCAGCAGTCCGGATTCTACGCGCAATCAGCCCCAGCATTTT
CDR3: CASSPDSTRNQPQHF

V: TRBV27
J: TRBJ2-5
D: TRBD2
size: NA
DNA: TGTGCCAGCAACCCATTGGGACTAGCGGGAGAGGAGACCCAGTACTTC
CDR3: CASNPLGLAGEETQYF

V: TRBV5-1
J: TRBJ2-5
D: NA
size: NA
DNA: TGCGCCAGCAGCGAACCTAGCGCACAGAAAGGGGAGACCCAGTACTTC
CDR3: CASSEPSAQKGETQYF

V: TRBV15
J: TRBJ2-7
D: NA
size: NA
DNA: TGTGCCACCAGCAGACAGGTAGGGACGTCCTACGAGCAGTACTTC
CDR3: CATSRQVGTSYEQYF

V: TRBV7-3
J: TRBJ2-7
D: TRBD1
size: NA
DNA: TGTGCCAGCAGCCAAGCTGGGGGTTTATTAAGGACAGGGTCCTACGAGCAGTACTTC
CDR3: CASSQAGGLLRTGSYEQYF

V: TRBV28
J: TRBJ1-4
D: TRBD1
size: few
DNA: TGTGCCAGCAGCCGGGACAGCGTTGCAACTAATGAAAAACTGTTTTTT
CDR3: CASSRDSVATNEKLFF

V: TRBV9
J: TRBJ2-7
D: TRBD1
size: NA
DNA: TGTGCCAGCAGCCCCCAGGGGGCCACCCCCTACGAGCAGTACTTC
CDR3: CASSPQGATPYEQYF

V: TRBV13
J: TRBJ2-3
D: TRBD2
size: NA
DNA: TGTGCCAGCAGCTCGCAGGGACTAGCGGGAGAACGACGGGCCACAGATACGCAGTATTTT
CDR3: CASSSQGLAGERRATDTQYF

V: TRBV20-1
J: TRBJ2-3
D: NA
size: NA
DNA: TGCAGTGCTAGAGCTCCGCTAGGGGGAGTCTCAGATACGCAGTATTTT
CDR3: CSARAPLGGVSDTQYF

V: TRBV14
J: TRBJ2-3
D: TRBD2
size: NA
DNA: TGTGCCAGCAGCCGACTAGCGGGAGAAGATACGCAGTATTTT
CDR3: CASSRLAGEDTQYF

V: TRBV29-1
J: TRBJ2-3
D: TRBD2
size: NA
DNA: TGCAGCGCGACTAGCGGAGGGGAAGATACGCAGTATTTT
CDR3: CSATSGGEDTQYF

V: TRBV27
J: TRBJ2-7
D: TRBD2
size: NA
DNA: TGTGCCAGCAGTTTAGCGGGAGGGTCCCTTTTCGAGCAGTACTTC
CDR3: CASSLAGGSLFEQYF

V: TRBV3-1
J: TRBJ2-1
D: NA
size: few
DNA: TGTGCCAGCAGTCGGGGGGAGGGGGCCTACAATGAGCAGTTCTTC
CDR3: CASSRGEGAYNEQFF

V: TRBV7-6
J: TRBJ2-5
D: NA
size: NA
DNA: TGTGCCAGCAGCTTCCAGGGTCGGCAATCGGGAGAGACCCAGTACTTC
CDR3: CASSFQGRQSGETQYF

V: TRBV6-2/TRBV6-3
J: TRBJ1-4
D: TRBD1
size: NA
DNA: TGTGCCAGCAGCAAGGACAGGGACGTAAGACTGTTTTTT
CDR3: CASSKDRDVRLFF

V: TRBV29-1
J: TRBJ2-7
D: TRBD2
size: few
DNA: TGCAGCGTGGGGGAGGGAACCGAGCAGTACTTC
CDR3: CSVGEGTEQYF

V: TRBV7-9
J: TRBJ2-1
D: TRBD2
size: few
DNA: TGTGCCAGCAGCTTAGGTCTAGCGGGCCGGAACCGCAATGAGCAGTTCTTC
CDR3: CASSLGLAGRNRNEQFF

V: TRBV20-1
J: TRBJ1-6
D: TRBD1
size: NA
DNA: TGCAGTGCTAGTTATTGGACAGGGGCCTCAGGTGGCTCACCCCTCCACTTT
CDR3: CSASYWTGASGGSPLHF